The 19 T cell receptor beta chains reported below all come from one sample, sequenced in a study of T-cell memory formation after mild COVID-19. TCRdb itself ran the 5' RACE reads through MiXCR, one entry per CDR3 protein. The sample carries approximately 180,000 distinct CDR3 sequences, 16% recorded once. Sequencing was done on a sample of PBMCs or a T cell subset sorted from them (not recorded which). These receptors were obtained from an adult woman who had mild COVID-19 (a few samples of this study predate the infection). Cell type and time point are not known.

CDR3 DNA sequence: TGTGCCAGCAGTTTCGGACTAGCAGAGACCCAGTACTTC. Its protein is CASSFGLAETQYF. The rearrangement joins TRBV2 to TRBJ2-5; 8 nucleotides agree with TRBD2. The germline gives CDR1 SNHLY, CDR2 FYNNEI. This CDR3 contains 13 residues. Germline trimming cut 5 bases from V and 4 bases from J; bases unmatched to any gene: 3.

The chain uses TRBV6-5 and TRBJ1-1; D is uncertain. This CDR3 spans 13 amino acids. CDR1 and CDR2 from the germline V gene are MNHEY and SVGAGI. V was shortened by 8 bases and J by 0 bases, with 10 bases between the two germline ends. The CDR3 protein is CASVDGVNTEAFF. CDR3 in DNA: TGTGCCAGCGTCGACGGAGTGAACACTGAAGCTTTCTTT.

The chain employs TRBV9 and TRBJ2-5, with TRBD2 as a possible D gene (6 bases). CDR1 is SGDLS, CDR2 YYNGEE, per germline. Trimming cost V 3 bases and J 5 bases, with 20 bases left between them. The CDR3 consists of 16 residues. The CDR3: CASSDGDGRHGETQYF. For the CDR3, the DNA is TGTGCCAGCAGCGACGGGGATGGGAGGCATGGGGAGACCCAGTACTTC. The whole variable domain, filled in from reference TRBV9 and TRBJ2-5, reads DSGVTQTPKHLITATGQRVTLRCSPRSGDLSVYWYQQSLDQGLQFLIQYYNGEERAKGNILERFSAQQFPDLHSELNLSSLELGDSALYFCASSDGDGRHGETQYFGPGTRLLVL.

The chain carries TRBV12-3 or TRBV12-4 and TRBJ2-7; D is possibly TRBD2 (6 bases). This CDR3 has 13 residues. Trimming took off 7 bases at V and 1 base at J, with 11 bases between the two ends. CDR3 amino acids: CASNMGGSYEQYF. As DNA, the CDR3 is TGTGCCAGCAATATGGGAGGATCCTACGAGCAGTACTTC.

V and J are TRBV20-1 and TRBJ2-6, with D perhaps TRBD2 (6 bases). Deletions cut 7 bases from V and 0 bases from J, with 16 bases between. Germline V gene data show CDR1 as DFQATT and CDR2 as SNEGSKA (reference sequence). The CDR3 is 16 amino acids. The DNA for the CDR3 is TGCAGTGTCCCGGGACTGAGGAACTCTGGGGCCAACGTCCTGACTTTC. Its protein is CSVPGLRNSGANVLTF.

This clonotype showed up just a few times. V usage is TRBV9 and J usage is TRBJ2-1, with 8 bases identical to TRBD2. Germline V gene sequence: CDR1 SGDLS, CDR2 YYNGEE. Trimming at V came to 4 bases and at J to 9 bases, leaving 9 bases not matched to a gene. This CDR3 spans 14 amino acids. The CDR3 coding sequence is TGTGCCAGCAGCCCTGGAGCGGGAGAGAGTGAGCAGTTCTTC. This encodes CASSPGAGESEQFF.

The chain has TRBV18 and TRBJ1-1, with no clear D. The CDR3 runs 15 residues. The germline V gene has CDR1 KGHSH and CDR2 LQKENI. V gave up 5 bases and J gave up 1 base, with 14 bases separating them. CDR3 sequence: CASSSQETGNTEAFF. The CDR3 DNA follows: TGTGCCAGCTCATCCCAGGAGACTGGGAACACTGAAGCTTTCTTT.

This clonotype was observed a handful of times. The chain links TRBV15 to TRBJ1-6; 7 bases align to TRBD1. V was clipped by 4 bases and J by 7 bases; unmatched bases: 10. Germline CDR1 and CDR2: LNHNV and YYDKDF (reference sequence). This CDR3 comprises 16 residues. The CDR3 region is CATSMGQQTLNSPLHF. In DNA form, the CDR3 reads TGTGCCACCAGCATGGGACAGCAGACCCTGAATTCACCCCTCCACTTT.

This clonotype has a handful of counts. V gene TRBV7-9 combines with J gene TRBJ2-7, with a possible D match to TRBD2 (6 bases). Looked up from germline, CDR1 is SEHNR and CDR2 is FQNEAQ (reference sequence). CDR3 length: 14 amino acids. V was clipped by 5 bases and J by 6 bases, with 17 bases between them. CDR3 bases: TGTGCCAGCAGCCCGGAGGGGTACCGGGGCGAGCAGTACTTC. Amino acid sequence: CASSPEGYRGEQYF.

This sequence joins TRBV15 and TRBJ1-2; 12 bases align to TRBD1. Germline values: CDR1 LNHNV, CDR2 YYDKDF (reference sequence). Trimming at V came to 6 bases and at J to 8 bases, leaving 7 bases not matched to a gene. The length of the CDR3 is 14 residues. The CDR3: CATSPGQGAGGYTF. As DNA, the CDR3 is TGTGCCACCAGTCCGGGACAGGGGGCAGGGGGCTACACCTTC.

The rearrangement uses TRBV14 and TRBJ2-1; D may correspond to TRBD1 or TRBD2 (5 bases each). Between the trimmed V and J ends, which lost 1 base and 8 bases, there was a span of 15 bases. The CDR3 is 15 amino acids. Germline loops: CDR1 SGHDN, CDR2 FVKESK. The CDR3 bases are TGTGCCAGCAGCCAAGTCGCTGGGACCCAGTATGAGCAGTTCTTC. Its protein product is CASSQVAGTQYEQFF.

The V gene is TRBV12-3 or TRBV12-4, the J gene TRBJ1-1, with 7 bases that match TRBD1. The CDR3 totals 14 residues. J gave up 3 bases and V 2 bases, and 3 bases lay outside the gene matches. The CDR3 region is CASSLRGQDTEAFF. The CDR3 bases are TGTGCCAGCAGTTTAAGGGGGCAAGACACTGAAGCTTTCTTT.

This clonotype showed up many times. The gene calls are TRBV6-5 and TRBJ1-1; maybe TRBD1 (6 bases). V dropped 4 bases and J dropped 8 bases, with 14 bases sitting between them. The germline gives CDR1 MNHEY, CDR2 SVGAGI. This CDR3 contains 13 residues. The CDR3 spells CASSSTGPGEAFF. The CDR3, as DNA: TGTGCCAGCAGTTCAACAGGGCCCGGGGAAGCTTTCTTT.

The chain is built from TRBV10-3 and TRBJ2-6; unclear D gene. V shed 0 bases and J shed 4 bases, with 7 bases lying between them. The germline gives CDR1 ENHRY, CDR2 SYGVKD. This CDR3 is built from 15 residues. The CDR3 nucleotides are TGTGCCATCAGTGAGTCAGGCCTGGGGGCCAACGTCCTGACTTTC. Amino acid sequence: CAISESGLGANVLTF.

The chain has TRBV29-1 and TRBJ2-2; perhaps TRBD2 as D (6 bases). The CDR3 is made up of 14 amino acids. Trimming left V 4 bases short and J 1 base short, with 10 bases between. Germline V gene sequence: CDR1 SQVTM, CDR2 ANQGSEA. CDR3 DNA: TGCAGCGTTGGGGGAGGAAGGAACACCGGGGAGCTGTTTTTT. Translated: CSVGGGRNTGELFF.

The J gene is TRBJ2-2, the V gene TRBV6-1; maybe TRBD2 (6 bases). CDR3 size: 14 residues. Trimming shortened V by 1 base and J by 7 bases, and 10 bases separated the two germline ends. Germline V CDR1 and CDR2: MNHNS, SASEGT. The CDR3 DNA reads TGTGCCAGCAGTGAAGTCGGGGGTATCGGGGAGCTGTTTTTT. Its translation: CASSEVGGIGELFF.

As DNA, the CDR3 is TGTGCCAGCACATTGCGTGGGGAGACCCAGTACTTC. Its protein is CASTLRGETQYF. The chain is built from TRBV12-3 or TRBV12-4 and TRBJ2-5, with no clear D. The CDR3 runs to 12 residues. With 7 bases removed from V and 5 bases from J, the gap between germline ends came to 11 bases.

This clonotype showed up just a few times. The rearrangement joins TRBV9 to TRBJ2-7, with D perhaps TRBD1 (6 bases). The CDR3 is 14 amino acids. The germline CDR1 and CDR2 sequences are SGDLS and YYNGEE. The V and J ends lost 2 bases and 3 bases respectively, with 12 bases between them. CDR3 in amino acids: CASSVTGGGYEQYF. The DNA of the CDR3 is TGTGCCAGCAGCGTTACTGGGGGCGGCTACGAGCAGTACTTC. The full variable domain, with the rest looked up from reference TRBV9 and TRBJ2-7, is DSGVTQTPKHLITATGQRVTLRCSPRSGDLSVYWYQQSLDQGLQFLIQYYNGEERAKGNILERFSAQQFPDLHSELNLSSLELGDSALYFCASSVTGGGYEQYFGPGTRLTVT.

The chain links TRBV12-3 or TRBV12-4 to TRBJ1-1; no reliable D call. The V end lost 4 bases, the J end lost 4 bases, and 13 bases lay between the germline ends. The CDR3 runs to 14 residues. CDR3 coding DNA: TGTGCCAGCAGTTATCGGGGAGAGGTCACTGAAGCTTTCTTT. Translation gives CASSYRGEVTEAFF.